This T cell receptor beta chain was documented in a study of T cell clones after liver transplantation. At the level of the study: As an antigen-independent comparator, third-party-reactive TCRbeta sequences came from pre-transplant mixed lymphocyte reactions. Tolerance: complete withdrawal held at least one year, liver enzymes staying within twice normal. Study-wide points: A significant post-transplant drop in circulating graft-donor-reactive CD4 TCRbeta sequences occurred in most of the 8 subjects.

Sequenced by immunoSEQ multiplex PCR; TCRdb stores in-frame clones only, minus some. The sample records roughly 100,000 clones, about 81% being singletons. V lost 5 bases and J 4 bases, leaving 20 bases between the germline ends. CDR3 length equals 16 residues. Germline-derived CDR1 and CDR2 are LNHDA and SQIVND (reference sequence). A note on this clone: Its antigen is unknown.

The material sequenced was CD4+ T cells from blood, taken approximately 50 months after liver transplant. The clonotype was recovered from a human patient who received a liver transplant. Some T cells may be supplied by the graft donor. The chain joins TRBV19 to TRBJ1-2; D is possibly TRBD1 (5 bases). CDR3 protein: CASSPRGTGSSYGYTF. As DNA, the CDR3 is TGTGCCAGTAGTCCCCGGGGGACGGGCTCGAGCTATGGCTACACCTTC.